The rows below give T cell receptor beta chains drawn from one sample of a study of regulatory T cells in long-lasting Graves disease. TCRdb independently ran MiXCR on the multiplex PCR reads; one entry per CDR3 protein. The table shows approximately 440,000 distinct CDR3 sequences, with less than 25% occurring only once. The input for sequencing was peripheral blood mononuclear cells (PBMCs), taken when the disease was refractory, from a patient treated with antithyroid drugs. These receptors came from a female donor with Graves disease. Both conserved end residues are part of each CDR3.

J: TRBJ2-5
V: TRBV15
CDR3: CATSRDTGRETQYF

J: TRBJ2-5
V: TRBV10-3
CDR3: CAISEPGGETQYF

J: TRBJ2-3
V: TRBV7-3
CDR3: CASSLSGWDREGTDTQYF

J: TRBJ1-1
V: TRBV9
CDR3: CASSGAGQGNTEAFF

J: TRBJ1-6
V: TRBV7-3
CDR3: CASSLTGWNSPLHF

J: TRBJ2-2
V: TRBV13
CDR3: CASSLGLAGMNTGELFF

J: TRBJ2-2
V: TRBV27
CDR3: CASSLAEDIGLNTGELFF

J: TRBJ1-4
V: TRBV4-1
CDR3: CASSQDGAGNEKLFF

J: TRBJ2-6
V: TRBV20-1
CDR3: CSARAEGTGANVLTF

J: TRBJ1-5
V: TRBV28
CDR3: CASQMDLGNQPQHF

J: TRBJ1-2
V: TRBV20-1
CDR3: CSARDNDSEGYTF

J: TRBJ2-2
V: TRBV7-8
CDR3: CASSLLPRTGELFF

J: TRBJ1-2
V: TRBV4-1
CDR3: CASSPLGYGGYTF

J: TRBJ1-5
V: TRBV19
CDR3: CASTQPGGWEYSNQPQHF

J: TRBJ1-5
V: TRBV12-3/TRBV12-4
CDR3: CASSRGMGNQPQHF

J: TRBJ2-7
V: TRBV10-3
CDR3: CAISPNDRVYEQYF

J: TRBJ2-5
V: TRBV24-1
CDR3: CATSDYRARETQYF

J: TRBJ1-1
V: TRBV2
CDR3: CATRTNRGTEAFF

J: TRBJ2-7
V: TRBV6-2/TRBV6-3
CDR3: CASSSPGQGANEQYF

J: TRBJ1-1
V: TRBV11-3
CDR3: CASSFTGGGTEAFF

J: TRBJ2-7
V: TRBV5-1
CDR3: CASSFGTGEHEQYF

J: TRBJ1-2
V: TRBV28
CDR3: CASSPSGTVYGYTF

J: TRBJ2-4
V: TRBV29-1
CDR3: CSVVVAGRFRIQYF

J: TRBJ2-2
V: TRBV5-1
CDR3: CASRGASTGELFF

J: TRBJ1-1
V: TRBV30
CDR3: CAWSRRGQEYTEAFF

J: TRBJ2-4
V: TRBV7-2
CDR3: CASGLTGDPSKNIQYF

J: TRBJ1-2
V: TRBV30
CDR3: CAWSHPLHRVGYTF

J: TRBJ1-2
V: TRBV6-1
CDR3: CASSARQGTSYTF

J: TRBJ1-1
V: TRBV24-1
CDR3: CATSDPRTGNTEAFF

J: TRBJ1-5
V: TRBV7-2
CDR3: CASSPVTGASNQPQHF

J: TRBJ2-7
V: TRBV20-1
CDR3: CSAMDREGSYEQYF

J: TRBJ1-3
V: TRBV11-2
CDR3: CASSLIRTGSSGNTIYF

J: TRBJ2-3
V: TRBV7-2
CDR3: CASSLPEQGVSGDTQYF

J: TRBJ2-7
V: TRBV20-1
CDR3: CSARELASDYEQYF

J: TRBJ2-7
V: TRBV5-5
CDR3: CASSLNLVYEQYF

J: TRBJ1-4
V: TRBV18
CDR3: CASSPGLQSGSLFF

J: TRBJ2-7
V: TRBV6-5
CDR3: CASSYSAIRLNYEQYF

J: TRBJ1-2
V: TRBV6-1
CDR3: CASSASGDHGYTF

J: TRBJ2-2
V: TRBV28
CDR3: CAGRDRGVGELFF

J: TRBJ2-5
V: TRBV7-2
CDR3: CASSWAGLKETQYF

J: TRBJ1-1
V: TRBV20-1
CDR3: CSAILGTLRGTEAFF

J: TRBJ2-5
V: TRBV13
CDR3: CASSFGSGVGETQYF

J: TRBJ1-3
V: TRBV6-5
CDR3: CASSSTGTPAGNTIYF

J: .
V: TRBV2
CDR3: CASSPYGQARNIQYF

J: TRBJ2-5
V: TRBV28
CDR3: CASSLQGQETQYF

J: TRBJ1-6
V: TRBV6-1
CDR3: CASSEAGFYNSPLHF

J: TRBJ1-2
V: TRBV20-1
CDR3: CSARESLGTLNYGYTF

J: TRBJ1-1
V: TRBV5-1
CDR3: CASSGVREAFF

J: TRBJ2-3
V: TRBV6-4
CDR3: CASTPRASGRGGDTQYF

J: TRBJ1-3
V: TRBV12-3/TRBV12-4
CDR3: CASSSQSFDRGGNTIYF

J: TRBJ2-2
V: TRBV19
CDR3: CASSIGLAGVAGELFF

J: TRBJ1-1
V: TRBV7-9
CDR3: CASSHPLARVKTEAFF

J: TRBJ2-7
V: TRBV4-3
CDR3: CASSQDGTGLSYEQYF

J: TRBJ1-2
V: TRBV2
CDR3: CASSEHPANYGYTF